The 18 T cell receptor beta chains given below trace back to one sample, sequenced in a study of blood T cell repertoires in COVID-19. Method: immunoSEQ multiplex PCR; TCRdb's copy keeps in-frame clones and lacks some. The sample yields fewer than 300,000 clones, 70% to 90% seen once. What was sequenced was peripheral blood. These receptors were taken from a human donor with COVID-19, enrolled during active disease. The donor label of this sample is uncertain.

The chain couples TRBV7-2 to TRBJ2-5; 9 bases line up with TRBD1. Germline CDR1 reads SGHTA; CDR2 reads FQGNSA. The CDR3 covers 15 residues. V shed 2 bases and J 0 bases; nucleotides not matched to a gene: 1. The CDR3, as DNA: TGTGCCAGCAGCTTAAGGACAGGGGACCAAGAGACCCAGTACTTC. Translating it yields CASSLRTGDQETQYF.

The V and J genes are TRBV12-5 and TRBJ2-1; tentatively, D is TRBD1 (5 bases). Germline CDR1 and CDR2: LGHNT and FRNRAP. Trimming took off 10 bases at V and 0 bases at J, with 10 bases between the two ends. The CDR3 contains 13 residues. CDR3 sequence reads: CATARGSYNEQFF. The CDR3 nucleotides read TGTGCTACCGCTAGGGGCTCCTACAATGAGCAGTTCTTC.

The chain links TRBV19 to TRBJ1-6; D unclear. CDR3 length: 13 amino acids. The V end was cut by 3 bases, the J end by 7 bases, with 7 bases between. Germline loops: CDR1 LNHDA, CDR2 SQIVND (reference sequence). CDR3 coding DNA: TGTGCCAGTAGTATCGCAGAAAATTCACCCCTCCACTTT. Residues: CASSIAENSPLHF.

Turning to this clone: An end of the junction does not agree with germline; a read error may underlie this. The chain recombines TRBV19 with TRBJ2-3; no definite D call. Germline V lookup: CDR1 LNHDA, CDR2 SQIVND (reference sequence). The length of the CDR3 is 15 residues. CDR3 DNA sequence: TGTGCCAGTAGTAGTCCCGCGCGGAGCACATATACGCAGTATTTT. Protein: CASSSPARSTYTQYF.

The rearrangement links TRBV27 to TRBJ1-6; no firm D call. Germline V gene sequence: CDR1 MNHEY, CDR2 SMNVEV (reference sequence). V shed 1 base and J shed 6 bases, with 13 bases lying between them. This CDR3 has 16 amino acids. CDR3 region: CASSLWYGEGNSPLHF. CDR3 DNA sequence: TGTGCCAGCAGTTTATGGTACGGGGAAGGTAATTCACCCCTCCACTTT.

The rearrangement uses TRBV28 and TRBJ1-2, with TRBD1 matching over 8 bases. Germline lookup yields CDR1 MDHEN and CDR2 SYDVKM. Trimming removed 6 bases from V and 5 bases from J; junction bases left unmatched: 5. The CDR3 contains 13 residues. The CDR3: CASRETGGYGYTF. The CDR3 DNA sequence: TGTGCCAGCAGGGAAACAGGGGGTTATGGCTACACCTTC.

This chain connects TRBV5-1 to TRBJ2-1; D call uncertain. Germline assignment: CDR1 SGHRS and CDR2 YFSETQ. This CDR3 has 15 residues. Trimming took off 5 bases at V and 1 base at J, with 13 bases between the two ends. CDR3 protein: CASRGGTGSYNEQFF. In DNA, the CDR3 is TGCGCCAGCAGAGGCGGAACCGGATCCTACAATGAGCAGTTCTTC.

V gene TRBV5-1 combines with J gene TRBJ1-2; 7 bases are a match to TRBD1. With 3 bases clipped from V and 1 base from J, the junction kept 9 bases outside the gene matches. The CDR3 is 16 residues long. In germline, CDR1 is SGHRS, CDR2 YFSETQ. CDR3 in amino acids: CASSYRDSNINYGYTF. CDR3 sequence (DNA): TGCGCCAGCAGCTACCGGGACAGTAACATTAACTATGGCTACACCTTC.

The V and J genes are TRBV19 and TRBJ1-5; D gene unclear. The CDR3 has 15 residues. Trimming left V 3 bases short and J 1 base short, with 10 bases between. CDR1 is LNHDA and CDR2 is SQIVND in the germline V gene (reference sequence). This CDR3 is CASSMRSQSNQPQHF. The CDR3 DNA reads as TGTGCCAGTAGTATGAGGAGTCAGAGCAATCAGCCCCAGCATTTT. Based on the CDR3 plus reference TRBV19 and TRBJ1-5, the full variable domain is DGGITQSPKYLFRKEGQNVTLSCEQNLNHDAMYWYRQDPGQGLRLIYYSQIVNDFQKGDIAEGYSVSREKKESFPLTVTSAQKNPTAFYLCASSMRSQSNQPQHFGDGTRLSIL.

This clone came up once. The chain links TRBV19 to TRBJ1-1, with D perhaps TRBD1 (6 bases). Germline assignment: CDR1 LNHDA and CDR2 SQIVND (reference sequence). The CDR3 is made up of 14 amino acids. The V end was cut by 6 bases, the J end by 4 bases, with 15 bases between. The CDR3 DNA is TGTGCCAGTAGAAGGGGGACCGGTGGCACTGAAGCTTTCTTT. This translates into CASRRGTGGTEAFF. Variable domain in full (rest from reference TRBV19 and TRBJ1-1): DGGITQSPKYLFRKEGQNVTLSCEQNLNHDAMYWYRQDPGQGLRLIYYSQIVNDFQKGDIAEGYSVSREKKESFPLTVTSAQKNPTAFYLCASRRGTGGTEAFFGQGTRLTVV.

This clone was seen only once. V gene TRBV7-3 combines with J gene TRBJ2-3, with 7 positions matching TRBD2. The CDR3 extends over 14 amino acids. V was clipped by 3 bases and J by 2 bases; unmatched bases: 2. Germline CDR1 SGHTA, CDR2 FQGTGA. CDR3: CASSFGLDTDTQYF. The CDR3 nucleotides read TGTGCCAGCAGCTTCGGACTAGACACAGATACGCAGTATTTT.

The chain combines TRBV5-1 with TRBJ1-1; unclear D gene. CDR1 is SGHRS, CDR2 YFSETQ, per germline. There are 14 residues in the CDR3. The V end lost 0 bases, the J end lost 5 bases, and 11 bases lay between the germline ends. The DNA for the CDR3 is TGCGCCAGCAGCTTGGGTCCATCCGGGACTGAAGCTTTCTTT. This encodes CASSLGPSGTEAFF.

This clone appeared once. This chain joins TRBV5-4 and TRBJ1-4; tentative D call: TRBD1 (5 bases). This CDR3 is built from 16 residues. Germline CDR1 SGHNT, CDR2 YYREEE (reference sequence). Trimming cost V 4 bases and J 0 bases, with 13 bases left between them. The CDR3 here is CASSLRQRTTNEKLFF. The CDR3 nucleotides read TGTGCCAGCAGCCTAAGACAGAGGACAACTAATGAAAAACTGTTTTTT.

The V gene is TRBV29-1, the J gene TRBJ1-2; 9 positions match TRBD1. Germline lookup yields CDR1 SQVTM and CDR2 ANQGSEA. The trim removed 3 bases at V and 4 bases at J, leaving 9 bases unmatched. The CDR3 covers 15 residues. The CDR3: CSVDLFRDRAYGYTF. CDR3 sequence (DNA): TGCAGCGTTGATCTCTTTCGGGACAGGGCCTATGGCTACACCTTC.

Of note for this clone: One end of the junction varies from germline; a read error may be responsible. The chain uses TRBV7-7 and TRBJ2-1; 13 bases agree with TRBD2. CDR1 is SSHAT, CDR2 FNYEAQ, per germline (reference sequence). The length of the CDR3 is 18 residues. The CDR3 coding sequence is TGTGCTAGCAGCCCCGGACTAGCGGGAGTTGGCACCTACAATGAGCAGTTCTTC. Translated: CASSPGLAGVGTYNEQFF.

The chain couples TRBV28 to TRBJ1-5; TRBD1 aligns across 9 bases. The CDR3 extends over 19 amino acids. V was pared by 5 bases and J by 0 bases, with 14 bases of the junction left unmatched. The germline gives CDR1 MDHEN, CDR2 SYDVKM. The CDR3 region is CASSLLSGQGTYSNQPQHF. Written as DNA, the CDR3 is TGTGCCAGCAGTCTACTCTCGGGACAGGGAACCTATAGCAATCAGCCCCAGCATTTT.

The J gene is TRBJ2-7, the V gene TRBV7-2; TRBD1 matches at 8 bases. CDR3 length: 16 residues. After removal of 1 base from V and 2 bases from J, the junction contained 7 bases not matched to a gene. CDR1 and CDR2 (germline): SGHTA, FQGNSA. The DNA for the CDR3 is TGTGCCAGCAGCTTAGGAAGGACAGGGCTTACCTACGAGCAGTACTTC. Its translation is CASSLGRTGLTYEQYF.

This chain joins TRBV3-1 (or the pseudogene TRBV3-2) and TRBJ1-2; perhaps TRBD1 as D (5 bases). CDR3 length equals 13 residues. The germline CDR1 and CDR2 sequences are LGHDT and YNNKEL (reference sequence). V dropped 4 bases and J dropped 5 bases, with 11 bases sitting between them. The CDR3: CASSPRAGYGYTF. In DNA, the CDR3 is TGTGCCAGCAGCCCCAGGGCGGGGTATGGCTACACCTTC.